This T cell receptor (beta chain) is from a study of Ad26.COV2.S vaccination and SARS-CoV-2 variants. Study summary: The trial was COV1001 and the donor's arm was Ad26.COV2.S. Recipients of Ad26.COV2.S got it intramuscularly, once or twice 56 days apart. Whole-study findings and limits: An underestimation of total T cell responses may have resulted from the TCR breadth and depth analyses. Non-spike TCR breadth was similar in vaccine and placebo recipients.

Sequenced by immunoSEQ multiplex PCR; TCRdb stores in-frame clones only, minus some. The table has approximately 410,000 clones, about nine tenths seen once; the top ten hold about 1.7%. The treatment is: around 19 received Ad26.COV2.S at low or high dose, single or two shots; roughly five received placebo; per-sample allocation not given. Sampling happened 63 days after the first vaccine or placebo injection. Germline V CDR1 and CDR2: MDHEN, SYDVKM. This CDR3 spans 16 amino acids. J gave up 2 bases and V 3 bases, and 9 bases lay outside the gene matches. With respect to this clone: Its cognate antigen is unknown.

The source material was peripheral blood, sampled in a trial of Ad26.COV2.S vaccine versus placebo. The receptor was derived from a person aged 18-60 years who received the Ad26.COV2.S COVID-19 vaccine or a placebo. The chain combines TRBV28 with TRBJ1-2, with TRBD1 matching over 7 bases. The CDR3 bases are TGTGCCAGCAGTTTTCTTACAGGGGCTTTCAACTATGGCTACACCTTC. It translates to CASSFLTGAFNYGYTF.